A selection of T cell receptor beta chains follows, all from one sample in a study of glioma-infiltrating T cells. MiXCR was run by TCRdb on the multiplex PCR reads, yielding one entry per CDR3 protein. The profile shows roughly 350,000 distinct CDR3 sequences, roughly 41% of them singletons. The source material was glioma tissue, nonneoplastic brain tissue, or PBMCs (not recorded which). These receptor sequences come from a human donor with low-grade glioma or glioblastoma, undergoing nonglioma brain surgery, or in good health (not recorded which). Both conserved end residues are part of each CDR3. Each record gives: V gene, CDR3 protein.

v_gene: TRBV6-5; CDR3aa: CASSFPRTSGKEGTDTQYF
v_gene: TRBV12-3/TRBV12-4; CDR3aa: CASSFERRGPETMNTEAFF
v_gene: TRBV11-3; CDR3aa: CASSSLTGGPDTQYF
v_gene: TRBV7-9; CDR3aa: CASSKTVTDTQYF
v_gene: TRBV20-1; CDR3aa: CSARVREGQPQHF
v_gene: TRBV4-1; CDR3aa: CASSQVRTISYNEQFF
v_gene: TRBV20-1; CDR3aa: CSAEAGGRYSNQPQHF
v_gene: TRBV7-8; CDR3aa: CASIPVQTYEQYF
v_gene: TRBV20-1; CDR3aa: CSAVLARGYNEQLF
v_gene: TRBV7-2; CDR3aa: CASSQSGTYSSGNTIYF
v_gene: TRBV6-5; CDR3aa: CASSYSGGNYEQYF
v_gene: TRBV28; CDR3aa: CASRSSIQNIQYF
v_gene: TRBV20-1; CDR3aa: CSARPSASWANVLTF
v_gene: TRBV29-1; CDR3aa: CNVERRQNTEAFF
v_gene: TRBV15; CDR3aa: CATSRAGKGYYEQYF
v_gene: TRBV12-3/TRBV12-4; CDR3aa: CASSSAGEQFF
v_gene: TRBV20-1; CDR3aa: CSATTGPSQPQHF
v_gene: TRBV20-1; CDR3aa: CSARDLVTSDQETQYF
v_gene: TRBV4-3; CDR3aa: CASSQALRGSGRAFGELFF
v_gene: TRBV4-2; CDR3aa: CASSQSQAYNEQFF
v_gene: TRBV28; CDR3aa: CASSLFLWGSNEQFF
v_gene: TRBV27; CDR3aa: CASSFGTGKFF
v_gene: TRBV10-3; CDR3aa: CATGPRASNKPQHF
v_gene: TRBV25-1; CDR3aa: CASTNVADTQYF
v_gene: TRBV5-1; CDR3aa: CASHPGQTSQVYEQYF
v_gene: TRBV6-1; CDR3aa: CASRTGYEQYF
v_gene: TRBV12-3/TRBV12-4; CDR3aa: CASSPGGVNEQFF
v_gene: TRBV28; CDR3aa: CASSRLAGDNEQFF
v_gene: TRBV27; CDR3aa: CASSLDGQGHYEQYF
v_gene: TRBV5-1; CDR3aa: CASSEGAPNEQFF
v_gene: TRBV7-2; CDR3aa: CASSLGWMLGQPQHF
v_gene: TRBV27; CDR3aa: CASSLGYPPAEGTQYF
v_gene: TRBV6-1; CDR3aa: CASSHLAGGYNEQFF
v_gene: TRBV4-2; CDR3aa: CASSQVLRDSNQPQHF
v_gene: TRBV15; CDR3aa: CATSRDAGFGELFF
v_gene: TRBV28; CDR3aa: CASSFPPNSGELFF
v_gene: TRBV4-3; CDR3aa: CASSKDPRASYNEQFF
v_gene: TRBV15; CDR3aa: CATSRTGTEQYF
v_gene: TRBV4-2; CDR3aa: CASSHTGTSVYNEQFF
v_gene: TRBV4-3; CDR3aa: CARSQDPGLAGVRELFF
v_gene: TRBV7-2; CDR3aa: CASSSPGQGNTEAFF
v_gene: TRBV28; CDR3aa: CASSQRDQPIYEQYF
v_gene: TRBV20-1; CDR3aa: CSARWGRSWTDTKYF
v_gene: TRBV7-9; CDR3aa: CASSPPGVSYNEQFF
v_gene: TRBV11-3; CDR3aa: CASSLDTGGEQYF